This TCR beta chain was sequenced in a study of shared clonotypes between healthy human individuals (dated by TCRdb to the early 2020s). In the study overall: Two women and three men aged 18 to 49 years were included in the cohort. Each donor's leukapheresis produced roughly between about 0.9 and 9.5 billion PBMCs. The study deeply sequenced blood TCR repertoires of 5 or 6 healthy adults to estimate repertoire size and the extent of clonotype sharing between individuals. Libraries were prepared and TCR repertoires were sequenced by different laboratories using diverse techniques, in order to increase sequencing depth and limit assay-specific biases. Per donor, three plates each were used for CD4 naive and CD4 memory, two for CD8 naive, and one for CD8 memory.

This clone appeared a single time. There is no known antigen for this receptor. There are no base qualities to consult, and no much larger clone falls within one base. Using the deep immunoSEQ assay, multiplex PCR amplified TCR CDR3 regions from genomic DNA. For each cell subset, the extracted genomic DNA was distributed evenly across all wells of several immunoSEQ 96-well plates, and each plate served as one replicate. Each replicate PCR for sorted subsets received approximately 200 ng genomic DNA, equal to roughly 30,000 T cell genomes. Purified libraries were measured with a Qubit 3.0 fluorometer, size-checked on a Bioanalyzer 2100, and measured again with the KAPA Library Quantification kit. A separate single-read 150-cycle Illumina NextSeq 550 flow cell was used to sequence each immunoSEQ 96-well plate. The study's processing was this. Because only junctional sequences without quality scores were contained in the immunoSEQ output, filtering matching that applied to full-length reads could not be performed. Sequences were annotated with PyIR, a Python wrapper for IgBLAST v1.9, using IMGT germline references to assign V/J genes and CDR3. Reads with weak V/J assignments (E-value above 1e-6), missing CDR3, stop codons, out-of-frame junctions, or ambiguous translated residues were removed. A V3J clonotype was defined by an identical inferred V gene, J gene, and CDR3 amino acid sequence. To compute the percentage overlap between repertoires, the number of shared unique clonotypes was divided by the size of the smaller repertoire. Three approaches were used to assess repertoire richness: RTK rarefaction, the Chao1 estimator, and Recon v2.1 estimates of unobserved clonotypes. For all TCRbeta clonotypes obtained by the gDNA method from four donors, generation probabilities were computed with OLGA. In its TCRdb copy, this immuneACCESS table keeps in-frame sequences only and misses some clones. Where compared with another copy, unresolved V genes explain less than half of these, and the others have no known cause. V, J and clone size are taken as reported in that table, and D and trimming were inferred from the DNA itself. Within this sample are approximately 2.1 million clones, with just over 90% of them counted one time only. About 0.41% of the sample is in the top ten clones.

Broad study findings and their caveats: Sampling was restricted to blood, and TCR repertoires in tissue are likely to differ from TCR repertoires in blood. When a handful of donors were compared, the shared fraction of clonotypes was about 5.2% for naive CD4, 3.5% to 4% for naive CD8, 2% to 2.5% for memory CD4, and 0.35% to 0.4% for memory CD8. Larger estimated clonotype richness was generally found for naive subsets than for memory subsets. Because the study included a small number of donors, the genetic and exposure-history diversity represented was limited. Rarefaction of sorted-subset datasets indicated incomplete sequencing despite the large sequencing depth. Clonotypes shared by all four sorted-subset donors showed higher generation probabilities than non-shared clonotypes. Pairwise subsampling indicated that sequencing depth was expected to affect the degree of clonotype sharing among donors.

CDR1 and CDR2 are drawn from the germline V gene (reference sequence): MNHEY, SMNVEV. The cysteine opens and the phenylalanine closes a CDR3 of 14 amino acids. Only CDR3 DNA remains: 42 bases, in frame from the first base. The junction shows trimming of 5 bases on V and 10 bases on J, plus 17 bases between the germline ends. The donors were healthy, HIV-negative adults with no recently reported acute infections or vaccinations. All donors were Caucasian adults living in Nashville, Tennessee, USA. Magnetic negative selection was used to enrich CD4+ T cells, after which naive cells were positively selected on CD45RA and the negative fraction became the memory subset. Blood was collected by leukapheresis, and PBMCs were isolated by Ficoll-Histopaque density gradient centrifugation and then cryopreserved in liquid nitrogen vapor phase. Purity and quantity of every magnetically sorted T cell population were checked by analytical flow cytometry. Each sorted fraction had its genomic DNA isolated and then quantified by UV absorbance on a Nanodrop 2000c.

The sequencing input was naive CD4+ T cells from PBMCs. The cell subset or site label for this specimen denotes: CD45RA+ positively selected. The V and J segments used are TRBV27 and TRBJ1-4, with a tentative D gene TRBD1 over 6 matching bases. This receptor was obtained from a man aged 18 to 30 in good health. Some clones in this sample may be carry-over from other donors' samples. The DNA sequence is as follows: TGTGCCAGCAGTCCACTCGACAGGTCGGGAAAACTGTTTTTT. Translation gives CASSPLDRSGKLFF.